The clone carrying this TCR beta chain was found a few times. What it binds is unknown. The data belong to a study of CD8+ T cells in alopecia areata. At the level of the study: Among treated patients, oral tofacitinib was administered at 5 to 10 mg twice daily. The study, taken as a whole, reports: Scalp lesions, especially in alopecia totalis/universalis, had higher clonality than normal scalp.

Lesional scalp punch biopsies and peripheral blood were collected from alopecia areata patients. Isolation of CD4+ and CD8+ T cells from PBMCs was achieved by sorting. cDNA prepared by RNA extraction and subsequent reverse transcription served as the template for sequencing. Some clones are missing from TCRdb's copy, which holds only in-frame ones; the method was immunoSEQ multiplex PCR. The sample has 250,000 or so clones, less than 80% seen once. The V end lost 1 base, the J end lost 2 bases, and 9 bases lay between the germline ends. Germline V gives CDR1 SGHTA, CDR2 FQGNSA. This CDR3 region has 15 residues.

The receptor's source is a human donor with alopecia areata. The rearrangement uses TRBV7-2 and TRBJ1-5; the D is unclear. Sequenced material: CD4+ T cells sorted from blood, taken at week 0. This CDR3 reads CASSLETTGNQPQHF. CDR3 nucleotide sequence: TGTGCCAGCAGCTTAGAGACTACAGGCAATCAGCCCCAGCATTTT.